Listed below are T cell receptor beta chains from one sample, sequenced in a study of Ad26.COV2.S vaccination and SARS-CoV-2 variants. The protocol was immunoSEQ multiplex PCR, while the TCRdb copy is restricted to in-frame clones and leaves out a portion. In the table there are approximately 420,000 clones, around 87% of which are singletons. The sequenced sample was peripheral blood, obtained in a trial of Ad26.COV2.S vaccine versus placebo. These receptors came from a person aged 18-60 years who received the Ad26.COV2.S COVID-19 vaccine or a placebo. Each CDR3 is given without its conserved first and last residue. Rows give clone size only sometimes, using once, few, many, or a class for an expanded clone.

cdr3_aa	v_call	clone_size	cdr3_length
ASSRTGEPNSPLH	TRBV18	.	13
ASRRGVRTDTQY	TRBV6-5	once	12
ASRGVGSGNTIY	TRBV3-1/TRBV3-2	.	12
ASRPGQGGSETQY	TRBV19	.	13
ASSPGHPGTDTQY	TRBV4-1	.	13
ASSPRHEGFSIYEQY	TRBV18	.	15
AISELLVHEQY	TRBV10-3	.	11
AANKRGTAKETQY	TRBV9	.	13
ASRQGGGYNEQF	TRBV2	.	12
ASSRQGESNQPQH	TRBV19	.	13
ASSQDRRYEQY	TRBV4-2	.	11
ASSPRTRAVEQY	TRBV7-2	.	12
ASSLWQCSGNTIY	TRBV11-3	few	13
ASSPRSQSQETQY	TRBV18	.	13
ASAGETQY	TRBV6-5	.	8
ASSSSGGGTDTQY	TRBV7-2	few	13
ASSVDPGVGEQY	TRBV9	.	12
ASSLERGIVDTQY	TRBV5-1	.	13
ASSLIGERAYNEQF	TRBV27	.	14
ASSLSREGLQRETQY	TRBV5-1	.	15
ASSPTPGQGNIQY	TRBV6-5	.	13
ASSETAGTAGELF	TRBV2	few	13
ASSQDGWAYT	TRBV4-1	.	10
ASSLSRRSSGANVLT	TRBV27	many	15
AISGQLNQPQH	TRBV10-3	.	11
SVEECRGRGQPQH	TRBV29-1	.	13
ASKMQGVDKLF	TRBV19	.	11
ASSLDEGVSNTGELF	TRBV5-1	.	15
ASSYSHPGHYGYT	TRBV6-2/TRBV6-3	.	13
ASSVGGRRNNEQF	TRBV9	.	13
ASSPGQGAGGYT	TRBV3-1/TRBV3-2	.	12
ASSSDWVNSPLH	TRBV11-2	.	12
ASSFHGATYEQY	TRBV7-9	once	12
ASSAGLASPYEQY	TRBV10-1	.	13
ASSLVTGAHTEAF	TRBV7-9	few	13
ASSPTLSVRSSYEQY	TRBV9	.	15
ATQGTEAF	TRBV6-6	few	8
ASSSPGQGKTYEQY	TRBV28	.	14
ARRTGTYNSPLH	TRBV2	few	12
ASSLASTSHNEQF	TRBV11-3	.	13
ASSLGTSVAYEQY	TRBV19	.	13
ASSPPGWPSADTQY	TRBV18	.	14
ASSKGTVGPNTEAF	TRBV9	.	14
ASSFAPKIKGGNQPQH	TRBV7-8	.	16
ASSQGNNSPLH	TRBV4-1	.	11
ASGASQGIPPITLKAF	TRBV12-5	.	16
ASSLGPSGQGSNQPQH	TRBV7-8	.	16
SAGTGDYGYT	TRBV29-1	.	10
ASSLGQGENSPLH	TRBV5-4	.	13
ASSDEGTEQY	TRBV6-4	.	10
ASSHQDARLDEKLF	TRBV4-1	many	14
ASSFPGVAGGLEQF	TRBV27	.	14